This is a list of T cell receptor beta chains from one sample in a study of blood T cell repertoires in COVID-19. TCRdb's table, derived via immunoSEQ multiplex PCR, lists solely in-frame clones and lacks some. Here the sample spans over 80,000 clones, roughly nine tenths being singletons. Sequenced sample: peripheral blood. These receptors were taken from a man over 45 with acute or convalescent COVID-19. The CDR3 runs from the conserved cysteine through the conserved F or W. Fields, in order: J gene, clone size, D gene, V gene, CDR3 protein, CDR3 DNA. The D gene is left open where the match is weak. The size entry is marked missing in some rows and otherwise reads once, few, many or a size class.

TRBJ1-2,NA,TRBD1,TRBV2,CASRGQGPGYTF,TGTGCCAGCAGGGGACAGGGACCTGGCTACACCTTC
TRBJ1-2,NA,NA,TRBV18,CASSRTANANYGYTF,TGTGCCAGCTCACGTACAGCCAATGCTAACTATGGCTACACCTTC
TRBJ1-1,NA,TRBD1,TRBV6-5,CASRDKDRANTEAFF,TGTGCCAGCAGGGATAAGGACAGGGCTAACACTGAAGCTTTCTTT
TRBJ2-1,NA,TRBD2,TRBV14,CASSQLAGGNEQFF,TGTGCCAGCAGCCAACTAGCGGGAGGTAATGAGCAGTTCTTC
TRBJ1-5,few,NA,TRBV19,CAISAPGSNQPQHF,TGTGCGATCTCAGCCCCAGGGAGCAATCAGCCCCAGCATTTT
TRBJ1-1,NA,NA,TRBV18,CASSPSQNTEAFF,TGTGCCAGCTCACCGTCACAGAACACTGAAGCTTTCTTT
TRBJ2-2,NA,TRBD1,TRBV7-9,CATSPGGPGELFF,TGTGCCACCTCTCCAGGGGGCCCCGGGGAGCTGTTTTTT
TRBJ2-2,NA,TRBD1,TRBV10-3,CAIRVFSGGSGELFF,TGTGCCATCAGGGTATTCTCAGGGGGCTCCGGGGAGCTGTTTTTT
TRBJ1-1,NA,TRBD1,TRBV29-1,CSVLGALQGTRINTEAFF,TGCAGCGTTCTTGGAGCTTTACAGGGGACGAGAATCAACACTGAAGCTTTCTTT
TRBJ2-1,NA,NA,TRBV9,CASSVATGQEQFF,TGTGCCAGCAGCGTAGCCACAGGTCAGGAGCAGTTCTTC
TRBJ1-1,NA,NA,TRBV5-4,CASSLQRGSTEAFF,TGTGCCAGCAGCTTGCAACGGGGTAGTACTGAAGCTTTCTTT
TRBJ2-7,NA,NA,TRBV12-5,CASGWGTQGSEQYF,TGTGCTAGTGGTTGGGGCACACAGGGTTCGGAGCAGTACTTC
TRBJ2-7,NA,TRBD2,TRBV29-1,CSVEFGLAGTYEQYF,TGCAGCGTTGAATTCGGACTAGCGGGAACCTACGAGCAGTACTTC
TRBJ1-1,NA,NA,TRBV12-3/TRBV12-4,CASSLRDDTEAFF,TGTGCCAGCAGCCTCAGGGATGACACTGAAGCTTTCTTT
TRBJ1-5,NA,TRBD1,TRBV19,CASSRGQGSYQPQHF,TGTGCCAGTAGTAGAGGACAGGGATCCTACCAGCCCCAGCATTTT
TRBJ2-1,NA,TRBD2,TRBV12-3/TRBV12-4,CASGTRGYNEQFF,TGTGCCAGCGGGACTAGGGGCTACAATGAGCAGTTCTTC
TRBJ2-3,many,NA,TRBV11-2,CASSLEFAGDTQYF,TGTGCCAGCAGCTTAGAATTTGCGGGAGATACGCAGTATTTT
TRBJ2-3,NA,NA,TRBV6-4,CASSDRGLYTDTQYF,TGTGCCAGCAGTGACAGGGGACTCTACACAGATACGCAGTATTTT
TRBJ2-2,NA,TRBD1,TRBV27,CASSLVPGTGSTGELFF,TGTGCCAGCAGTTTGGTGCCCGGGACAGGAAGTACCGGGGAGCTGTTTTTT
TRBJ1-3,NA,NA,TRBV6-1,CASSERSGQGSSGNTIYF,TGTGCCAGCAGTGAAAGATCGGGTCAGGGGAGCTCTGGAAACACCATATATTTT
TRBJ1-2,NA,TRBD1,TRBV3-1/TRBV3-2,CASSPRDRANYGYTF,TGTGCCAGCAGCCCCCGGGACAGGGCTAACTATGGCTACACCTTC
TRBJ2-7,NA,NA,TRBV11-2,CASSLAHSYEQYF,TGTGCCAGCAGCTTGGCTCACTCCTACGAGCAGTACTTC
TRBJ2-1,NA,TRBD2,TRBV7-6,CASSLPGLEYNEQFF,TGTGCCAGCAGCTTGCCGGGACTAGAATACAATGAGCAGTTCTTC
TRBJ1-6,NA,NA,TRBV6-4,CASRLDRAPNSPLHF,TGTGCCAGCAGGTTGGACAGAGCCCCCAATTCACCCCTCCACTTT
TRBJ2-7,NA,TRBD2,TRBV3-1/TRBV3-2,CASSQDHSGRAARHF,TGTGCCAGCAGCCAAGATCATAGCGGGAGGGCCGCGAGACACTTC
TRBJ2-7,NA,TRBD2,TRBV9,CASSPGTSGMYEQYF,TGTGCCAGCAGCCCGGGGACTAGCGGTATGTACGAGCAGTACTTC
TRBJ2-5,few,NA,TRBV3-1/TRBV3-2,CASSQDLSGVSQETQYF,TGTGCCAGCAGCCAAGATCTGTCGGGAGTTTCCCAAGAGACCCAGTACTTC
TRBJ1-2,NA,NA,TRBV5-6,CASSLASDYGYTF,TGTGCCAGCAGCTTGGCCTCGGACTATGGCTACACCTTC
TRBJ1-1,NA,TRBD1,TRBV5-4,CASSLAAGGTNTEAFF,TGTGCCAGCAGCTTGGCGGCAGGGGGGACGAACACTGAAGCTTTCTTT
TRBJ2-3,NA,TRBD2,TRBV19,CASSPLAESTDTQYF,TGTGCCAGTAGTCCGCTAGCGGAGTCCACAGATACGCAGTATTTT
TRBJ1-2,NA,NA,TRBV27,CASSLFGQGYGYTF,TGTGCCAGCAGTTTATTTGGGCAGGGCTATGGCTACACCTTC
TRBJ2-1,NA,NA,TRBV6-5,CASSYSASNEQFF,TGTGCCAGCAGTTACTCAGCGTCCAATGAGCAGTTCTTC
TRBJ2-2,NA,NA,TRBV12-3/TRBV12-4,CASSTGTTGELFF,TGTGCCAGCTCCACAGGGACCACCGGGGAGCTGTTTTTT
TRBJ2-3,NA,TRBD2,TRBV5-4,CASSWTSGKSTDTQYF,TGTGCCAGCAGCTGGACTAGCGGTAAAAGCACAGATACGCAGTATTTT
TRBJ2-7,NA,TRBD2,TRBV5-1,CASSGGTSKNYEQYF,TGCGCCAGCAGCGGCGGGACTAGCAAAAACTACGAGCAGTACTTC
TRBJ2-7,once,NA,TRBV6-5,CASSSKPIYEQYF,TGTGCCAGCAGTTCAAAGCCCATCTACGAGCAGTACTTC
TRBJ2-7,NA,TRBD1,TRBV28,CASSFGRDRLFFLYEQYF,TGTGCCAGCAGTTTCGGTAGGGACAGGCTCTTCTTTCTCTACGAGCAGTACTTC
TRBJ1-2,NA,NA,TRBV2,CATSPDYGYTF,TGTGCCACCTCCCCAGATTATGGCTACACCTTC
TRBJ1-1,NA,TRBD1,TRBV7-8,CASSLRQGSNTEAFF,TGTGCCAGCAGCTTAAGACAGGGGTCGAACACTGAAGCTTTCTTT
TRBJ1-6,NA,TRBD1,TRBV27,CASSPGGQGNSPLHF,TGTGCCAGCAGTCCCGGGGGACAGGGTAATTCACCCCTCCACTTT
TRBJ1-6,once,NA,TRBV11-2,CASSVSDSPLHF,TGTGCCAGCAGTGTCAGTGATTCACCCCTCCACTTT
TRBJ1-2,NA,TRBD1,TRBV5-6,CASSAPRDRVGYTF,TGTGCCAGCAGCGCACCCCGGGACAGGGTTGGCTACACCTTC
TRBJ1-6,NA,NA,TRBV12-3/TRBV12-4,CASSSVKNSPLHF,TGTGCCAGCAGTTCAGTCAAGAATTCACCCCTCCACTTT
TRBJ2-3,NA,TRBD1,TRBV6-1,CASIERPGTGNTDTQYF,TGTGCCAGCATTGAACGACCCGGGACAGGGAACACAGATACGCAGTATTTT
TRBJ1-2,NA,NA,TRBV10-3,CAISDPLDSNYGYTF,TGTGCCATCAGTGACCCCCTAGATTCTAACTATGGCTACACCTTC
TRBJ1-1,NA,NA,TRBV11-3,CASSQGGAEAFF,TGTGCCAGCAGCCAGGGAGGCGCTGAAGCTTTCTTT
TRBJ1-5,NA,TRBD1,TRBV5-6,CASSLATGRQPQHF,TGTGCCAGCAGCTTGGCGACAGGGAGACAGCCCCAGCATTTT
TRBJ2-1,NA,TRBD1,TRBV9,CASSYTGGTGGYNEQFF,TGTGCCAGCAGCTATACCGGCGGGACAGGGGGCTACAATGAGCAGTTCTTC
TRBJ1-5,NA,TRBD1,TRBV4-1,CASSQTTGAISNQPQHF,TGCGCCAGCAGCCAAACGACAGGGGCGATTAGCAATCAGCCCCAGCATTTT
TRBJ1-1,NA,TRBD1,TRBV5-6,CASSLARDRVGGMNTEAFF,TGTGCCAGCAGCTTGGCAAGGGACAGGGTCGGGGGTATGAACACTGAAGCTTTCTTT